The next 2 T cell receptor beta chains were all read from a single sample in a study of OX40 agonist ivuxolimab in advanced cancers. TCRdb keeps only in-frame clones here, not all; method: immunoSEQ multiplex PCR. The table records tens of thousands of clones, more than 65% of them present only once. This material consisted of CD4+ or CD8+ T cells sorted from blood, taken in a trial of the OX40 agonist ivuxolimab. The source of these receptors is an adult with an advanced solid tumor such as melanoma, head and neck, liver or kidney cancer.

CDR3 sequence (DNA): TGTGCCAGCAGTCAGGGGGCAAGGGGTCAGCCCCAGCATTTT. It yields the protein CASSQGARGQPQHF. The chain joins TRBV6-1 to TRBJ1-5, with 8 bases lining up with TRBD1. The J segment lost 6 bases and the V segment lost 5 bases, leaving 6 bases of the junction unmatched. Germline CDR1 and CDR2: MNHNS and SASEGT. The CDR3 contains 14 residues.

The chain combines TRBV5-4 with TRBJ1-2, with D hard to call. The germline V gene has CDR1 SGHNT and CDR2 YYREEE (reference sequence). Deletions cut 4 bases from V and 2 bases from J, with 9 bases between. The length of the CDR3 is 13 residues. The DNA of the CDR3 is TGTGCCAGCAGCACCGACACCAACTATGGCTACACCTTC. Protein product: CASSTDTNYGYTF.